Listed below are T cell receptor beta chains from one sample, sequenced in a study of beta chain features in type 1 diabetes. Sequenced by immunoSEQ multiplex PCR; TCRdb stores in-frame clones only, minus some. The data show under 850,000 clones, roughly 13% seen once. Sample: naive CD4+ T cells from blood. The receptors originated from a young man with type 1 diabetes. Each CDR3 is given with its conserved first and last residue. D genes are given only for firm matches. Expanded clones are given a class, and other clones once, few, many or no size at all.

-,few,TRBJ2-7,TRBV6-5,CASRRPSSYEQYF,TGTGCCAGCAGACGACCCTCCTCCTACGAGCAGTACTTC
-,few,TRBJ2-7,TRBV14,CASSQAGGLGYEQYF,TGTGCCAGCAGCCAAGCGGGCGGGTTAGGGTACGAGCAGTACTTC
-,-,TRBJ2-3,TRBV30,CAWSVGVLTDTQYF,TGTGCCTGGAGTGTGGGGGTCCTCACAGATACGCAGTATTTT
-,-,TRBJ1-2,TRBV18,CASSPQTTGTNYGYTF,TGTGCCAGCTCACCACAGACGACGGGTACGAACTATGGCTACACCTTC
-,-,TRBJ1-1,TRBV18,CASSLGIMNTEAFF,TGTGCCAGCTCACTGGGGATAATGAACACTGAAGCTTTCTTT
TRBD1,few,TRBJ2-5,TRBV11-3,CASSLDAAGGETQYF,TGTGCCAGCAGCTTAGATGCGGCAGGGGGAGAGACCCAGTACTTC
TRBD1,-,TRBJ2-7,TRBV7-9,CASSFGDRGYEQYF,TGTGCCAGCAGCTTTGGGGACAGGGGCTACGAGCAGTACTTC
-,few,TRBJ1-1,TRBV6-5,CASSLQLNTEAFF,TGTGCCAGCAGTCTACAGTTGAACACTGAAGCTTTCTTT
-,-,TRBJ1-1,TRBV2,CASSADKNTEAFF,TGTGCCAGCAGCGCCGACAAAAACACTGAAGCTTTCTTT
-,-,TRBJ1-5,TRBV19,CASSMTDDQPQHF,TGTGCCAGTAGTATGACTGACGATCAGCCCCAGCATTTT
-,-,TRBJ2-7,TRBV6-1,CASSEGRTYEQYF,TGTGCCAGCAGTGAAGGACGTACCTACGAGCAGTACTTC
TRBD1,few,TRBJ2-5,TRBV5-1,CASSSGQEGETQYF,TGCGCCAGCAGCTCCGGACAGGAAGGAGAGACCCAGTACTTC
-,few,TRBJ2-2,TRBV29-1,CSVAEGSAGELFF,TGCAGCGTTGCCGAGGGGTCCGCCGGGGAGCTGTTTTTT
-,few,TRBJ1-5,TRBV4-1,CASSQAVQGNQPQHF,TGCGCCAGCAGCCAAGCCGTACAGGGCAATCAGCCCCAGCATTTT
-,-,TRBJ1-2,TRBV6-5,CASSQTNYGYTF,TGTGCCAGCAGCCAGACTAACTATGGCTACACCTTC
-,-,TRBJ2-1,TRBV5-1,CASSLALPGNEQFF,TGCGCCAGCAGCTTGGCCCTCCCGGGCAATGAGCAGTTCTTC
TRBD1,-,TRBJ2-5,TRBV25-1,CASSTSGDSRETQYF,TGTGCCAGCAGTACCTCCGGGGACAGTAGAGAGACCCAGTACTTC
TRBD2,few,TRBJ2-1,TRBV30,CAWGLAGGLAYNEQFF,TGTGCCTGGGGACTAGCGGGGGGCCTAGCCTACAATGAGCAGTTCTTC
-,few,TRBJ2-7,TRBV5-1,CASSLLNEQYF,TGCGCCAGCAGCTTGCTAAACGAGCAGTACTTC
TRBD1,-,TRBJ2-6,TRBV4-1,CASSPRTGDSSGANVLTF,TGCGCCAGCAGCCCTCGGACAGGGGACAGCTCTGGGGCCAACGTCCTGACTTTC
-,few,TRBJ2-3,TRBV10-3,CAISGGPEDTQYF,TGTGCCATCAGTGGGGGGCCAGAGGATACGCAGTATTTT
-,few,TRBJ2-7,TRBV5-1,CASSPPGRIGEQYF,TGCGCCAGCAGCCCTCCGGGACGCATCGGCGAGCAGTACTTC
-,-,TRBJ1-2,TRBV7-2,CASSPREPYGYTF,TGTGCCAGCAGCCCCAGGGAACCATATGGCTACACCTTC
TRBD1,-,TRBJ2-3,TRBV29-1,CSIIRGYSTDTQYF,TGCAGCATCATCAGGGGGTATAGCACAGATACGCAGTATTTT
TRBD2,few,TRBJ2-3,TRBV7-8,CASSLQGGSTDTQYF,TGTGCCAGCAGCCTCCAGGGAGGGAGCACAGATACGCAGTATTTT
TRBD2,-,TRBJ2-3,TRBV30,CAWSTTRTSGGTDTQYF,TGTGCCTGGAGTACGACGAGGACTAGCGGGGGCACAGATACGCAGTATTTT
-,-,TRBJ2-7,TRBV2,CASSGGWQGGFEQYF,TGTGCCAGCAGTGGAGGTTGGCAGGGAGGTTTCGAGCAGTACTTC
-,few,TRBJ1-2,TRBV6-1,CASSEGITIKNGYTF,TGTGCCAGCAGTGAAGGAATAACTATTAAAAATGGCTACACCTTC
-,few,TRBJ2-2,TRBV7-9,CASSATGNTGELFF,TGTGCCAGCAGCGCGACAGGGAACACCGGGGAGCTGTTTTTT
-,-,TRBJ2-1,TRBV19,CASGNTLGGYNEQFF,TGTGCCAGTGGGAATACCCTAGGGGGTTACAATGAGCAGTTCTTC
-,few,TRBJ2-3,TRBV6-6,CASSSQGTDTQYF,TGTGCCAGCAGTTCCCAAGGCACAGATACGCAGTATTTT
TRBD2,-,TRBJ2-2,TRBV30,CAWKAGVNTGELFF,TGTGCCTGGAAAGCGGGAGTGAACACCGGGGAGCTGTTTTTT
-,-,TRBJ1-1,TRBV7-2,CASSRQYDTEAFF,TGTGCCAGCAGCCGACAGTACGACACTGAAGCTTTCTTT
-,-,TRBJ1-6,TRBV6-5,CASLGSGDTNSPLHF,TGTGCCAGCCTGGGCTCTGGGGACACCAATTCACCCCTCCACTTT
-,-,TRBJ2-4,TRBV7-2,CASSLMISKEAKNIQYF,TGTGCCAGCAGCTTAATGATTTCAAAGGAAGCCAAAAACATTCAGTACTTC
TRBD2,-,TRBJ2-7,TRBV13,CASSGRLAGGHDEQYF,TGTGCCAGCAGCGGGCGACTAGCGGGGGGGCACGACGAGCAGTACTTC
-,few,TRBJ1-6,TRBV7-9,CASSSGSLKSSYNSPLHF,TGTGCCAGCAGCTCCGGGAGCTTAAAGAGCTCCTATAATTCACCCCTCCACTTT
-,-,TRBJ2-2,TRBV7-6,CASSEAGSGELFF,TGTGCCAGCAGCGAGGCAGGGTCCGGGGAGCTGTTTTTT
-,-,TRBJ1-5,TRBV7-9,CASSLGTLSNQPQHF,TGTGCCAGCAGCTTAGGGACACTTAGCAATCAGCCCCAGCATTTT
TRBD2,-,TRBJ2-5,TRBV9,CASSERGLGVETQYF,TGTGCCAGCAGCGAACGGGGACTAGGAGTAGAGACCCAGTACTTC
TRBD1,few,TRBJ1-2,TRBV9,CASSAGGAVYGYTF,TGTGCCAGCAGCGCAGGGGGCGCAGTCTATGGCTACACCTTC
-,few,TRBJ1-1,TRBV7-9,CASSLGPTDEAFF,TGTGCCAGCAGCTTAGGACCCACCGATGAAGCTTTCTTT
-,few,TRBJ2-7,TRBV11-3,CASSLDQDYEQYF,TGTGCCAGCAGCTTAGATCAGGACTACGAGCAGTACTTC
-,few,TRBJ1-1,TRBV20-1,CSARGAVEAFF,TGCAGTGCTAGAGGGGCGGTTGAAGCTTTCTTT
-,-,TRBJ2-4,TRBV30,CAWSQDIGIQYF,TGTGCCTGGAGCCAGGATATAGGCATTCAGTACTTC
-,-,TRBJ1-4,TRBV27,CASSLRGEKLFF,TGTGCCAGCAGTCTAAGGGGAGAAAAACTGTTTTTT
TRBD1,-,TRBJ2-2,TRBV30,CAWSVWGQGSNTGELFF,TGTGCCTGGAGTGTGTGGGGACAGGGGTCGAACACCGGGGAGCTGTTTTTT
-,-,TRBJ1-3,TRBV28,CASSFGGNTIYF,TGTGCCAGCAGTTTTGGGGGCAACACCATATATTTT
-,few,TRBJ2-1,TRBV30,CAWSVRRGYNEQFF,TGTGCCTGGAGTGTCAGGCGGGGCTACAATGAGCAGTTCTTC
-,few,TRBJ1-1,TRBV6-6,CASSPEDTEAFF,TGTGCCAGCAGTCCCGAGGACACTGAAGCTTTCTTT
-,-,TRBJ1-4,TRBV5-1,CASSLQLNEKLFF,TGCGCCAGCAGCCTACAACTTAATGAAAAACTGTTTTTT